Included here is one T cell receptor (beta chain) sequence, with context. Its specificity is unknown. The record originates from a study of radiation and T cells in renal cell carcinoma. The CDR3 is made up of 14 amino acids. The junction had 9 bases not matched to a gene; V was cut back by 5 bases and J by 4 bases. Per the germline V gene, CDR1 is GTSNPN and CDR2 is SVGIG (reference sequence). Time point reported: blood 4 weeks post-SBRT, at nephrectomy. Treatment denoted: 15 Gy SBRT to primary tumor, nephrectomy 4 weeks later. Nephrectomy followed 15 Gy stereotactic body radiation by 4 weeks. Clear cell pathology was present in this patient's renal cell carcinoma. Whole-study results and caveats: From baseline, blood top tumor clonotypes peaked at 2 weeks post-radiation. Without pretreatment biopsies, baseline tumor clonotype presence was undetermined.

Clones were read by immunoSEQ multiplex PCR, and TCRdb kept only the in-frame ones, dropping some. Of tens of thousands of clones in the sample, 81% were seen once. The sequenced sample was blood, obtained from a patient whose treatment included radiotherapy and nephrectomy. This clonotype originated in a man between 60 and 75 years old with renal cell carcinoma. The chain uses TRBV30 and TRBJ2-7, with TRBD1 identical over 9 bases. The CDR3 coding sequence is TGTGCCTGGTCGCGGGACAGGGAAGCGTACGAGCAGTACTTC. Protein sequence: CAWSRDREAYEQYF.